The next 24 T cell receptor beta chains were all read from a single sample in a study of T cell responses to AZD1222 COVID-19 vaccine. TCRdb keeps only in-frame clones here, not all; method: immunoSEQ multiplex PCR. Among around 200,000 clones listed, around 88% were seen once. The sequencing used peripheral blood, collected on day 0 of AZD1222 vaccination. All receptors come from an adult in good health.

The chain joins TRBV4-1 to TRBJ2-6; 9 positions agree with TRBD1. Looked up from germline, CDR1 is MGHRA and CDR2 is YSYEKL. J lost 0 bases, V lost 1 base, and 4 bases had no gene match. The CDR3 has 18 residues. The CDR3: CASSQGTGASSGANVLTF. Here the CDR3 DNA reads TGCGCCAGCAGCCAAGGGACAGGGGCCTCCTCTGGGGCCAACGTCCTGACTTTC.

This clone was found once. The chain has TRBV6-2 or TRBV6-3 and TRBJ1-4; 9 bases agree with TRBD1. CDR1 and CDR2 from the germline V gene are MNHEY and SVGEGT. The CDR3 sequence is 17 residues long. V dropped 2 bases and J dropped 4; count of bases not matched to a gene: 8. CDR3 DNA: TGTGCCAGCAGTTACCCTCGGACAGGGGTTGATAATGAAAAACTGTTTTTT. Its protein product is CASSYPRTGVDNEKLFF.

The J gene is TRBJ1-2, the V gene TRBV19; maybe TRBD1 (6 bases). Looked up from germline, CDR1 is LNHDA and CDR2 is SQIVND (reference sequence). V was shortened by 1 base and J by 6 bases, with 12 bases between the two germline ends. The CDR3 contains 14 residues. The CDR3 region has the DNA TGTGCCAGTAGTATAGTAACAGGGCCCCATGGCTACACCTTC. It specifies CASSIVTGPHGYTF.

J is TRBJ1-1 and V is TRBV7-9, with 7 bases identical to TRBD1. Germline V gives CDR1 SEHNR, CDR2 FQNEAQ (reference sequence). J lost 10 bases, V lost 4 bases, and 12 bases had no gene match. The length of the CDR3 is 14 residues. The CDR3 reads CASSSSDRVYAAFF. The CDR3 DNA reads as TGTGCCAGCAGCTCCTCCGACAGGGTATATGCAGCTTTCTTT.

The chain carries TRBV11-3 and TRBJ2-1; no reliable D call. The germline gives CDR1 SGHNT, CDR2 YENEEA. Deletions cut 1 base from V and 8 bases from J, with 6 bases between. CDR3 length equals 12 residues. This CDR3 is CASSLASDEQFF. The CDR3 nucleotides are TGTGCCAGCAGCTTAGCCTCGGATGAGCAGTTCTTC.

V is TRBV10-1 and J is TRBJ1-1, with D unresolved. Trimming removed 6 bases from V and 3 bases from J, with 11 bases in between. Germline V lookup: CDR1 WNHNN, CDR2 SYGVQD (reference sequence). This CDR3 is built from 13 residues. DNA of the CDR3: TGCGCCAGCAGCGGCGCAGTAGACACTGAAGCTTTCTTT. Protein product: CASSGAVDTEAFF.

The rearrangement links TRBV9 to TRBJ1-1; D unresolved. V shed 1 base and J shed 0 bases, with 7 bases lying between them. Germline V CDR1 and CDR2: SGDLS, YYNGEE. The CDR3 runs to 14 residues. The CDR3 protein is CASSVSAVNTEAFF. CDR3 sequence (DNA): TGTGCCAGCAGCGTATCAGCCGTGAACACTGAAGCTTTCTTT.

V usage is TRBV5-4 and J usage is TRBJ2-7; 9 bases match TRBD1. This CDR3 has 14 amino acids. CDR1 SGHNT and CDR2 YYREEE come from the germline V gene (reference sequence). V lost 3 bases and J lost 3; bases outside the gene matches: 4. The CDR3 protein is CASSWTGDGYEQYF. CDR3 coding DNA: TGTGCCAGCAGCTGGACAGGGGACGGCTACGAGCAGTACTTC.

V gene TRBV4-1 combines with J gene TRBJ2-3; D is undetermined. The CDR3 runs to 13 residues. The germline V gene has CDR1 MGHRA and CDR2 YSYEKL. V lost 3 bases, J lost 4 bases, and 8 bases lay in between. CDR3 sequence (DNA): TGCGCCAGCAGCCACCCCAGCGCAGATACGCAGTATTTT. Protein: CASSHPSADTQYF.

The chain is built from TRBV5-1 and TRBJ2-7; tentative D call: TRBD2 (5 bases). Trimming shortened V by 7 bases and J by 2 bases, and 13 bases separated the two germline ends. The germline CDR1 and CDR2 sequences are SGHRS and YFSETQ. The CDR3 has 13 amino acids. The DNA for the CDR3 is TGCGCCAGCCGGGAACCCAGTACCTACGAGCAGTACTTC. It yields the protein CASREPSTYEQYF.

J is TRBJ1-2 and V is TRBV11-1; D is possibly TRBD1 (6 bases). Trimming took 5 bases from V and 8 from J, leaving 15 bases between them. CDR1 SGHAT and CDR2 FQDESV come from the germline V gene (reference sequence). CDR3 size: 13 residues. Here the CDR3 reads CASSPSGGRGYTF. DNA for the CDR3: TGTGCCAGCAGCCCCTCGGGGGGGCGCGGCTACACCTTC.

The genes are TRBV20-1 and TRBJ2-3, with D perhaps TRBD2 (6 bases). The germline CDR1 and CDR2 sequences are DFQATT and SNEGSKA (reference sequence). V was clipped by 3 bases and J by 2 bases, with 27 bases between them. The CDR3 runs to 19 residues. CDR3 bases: TGCAGTGCTAGTCGGGCAGGAGTGGGGGGTTTTGTTTCCACAGATACGCAGTATTTT. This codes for CSASRAGVGGFVSTDTQYF.

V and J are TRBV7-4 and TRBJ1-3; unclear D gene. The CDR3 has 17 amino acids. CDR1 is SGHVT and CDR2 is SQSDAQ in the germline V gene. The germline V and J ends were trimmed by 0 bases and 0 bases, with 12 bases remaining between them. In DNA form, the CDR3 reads TGTGCCAGCAGCTTAGCGGGAGGACCGACCTCTGGAAACACCATATATTTT. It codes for CASSLAGGPTSGNTIYF.

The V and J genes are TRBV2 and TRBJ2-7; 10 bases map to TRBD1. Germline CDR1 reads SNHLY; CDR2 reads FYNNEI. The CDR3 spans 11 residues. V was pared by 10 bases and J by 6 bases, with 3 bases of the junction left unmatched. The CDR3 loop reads CAKGQGGEQYF. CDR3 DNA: TGTGCCAAAGGACAGGGGGGCGAGCAGTACTTC.

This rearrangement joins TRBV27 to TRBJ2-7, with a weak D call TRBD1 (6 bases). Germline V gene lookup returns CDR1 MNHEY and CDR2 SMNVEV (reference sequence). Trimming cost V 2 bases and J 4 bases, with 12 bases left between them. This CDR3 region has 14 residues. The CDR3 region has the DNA TGTGCCAGCAGTTTAGGGAACAGGGCGTACGAGCAGTACTTC. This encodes CASSLGNRAYEQYF.

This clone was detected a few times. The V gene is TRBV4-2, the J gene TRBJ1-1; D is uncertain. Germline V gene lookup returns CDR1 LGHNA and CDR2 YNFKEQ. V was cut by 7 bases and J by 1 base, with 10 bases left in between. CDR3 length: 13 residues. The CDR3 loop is CASTLDTNTEAFF. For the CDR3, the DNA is TGTGCCAGCACCCTTGACACGAACACTGAAGCTTTCTTT.

The CDR3 region is CASSPRAEYSPLHF. In DNA form, the CDR3 reads TGTGCCAGCAGTCCGAGGGCTGAGTATTCACCCCTCCACTTT. The chain combines TRBV6-5 with TRBJ1-6, with unresolved D. The V and J ends lost 5 bases and 8 bases respectively, with 13 bases between them. Germline V gives CDR1 MNHEY, CDR2 SVGAGI. This CDR3 comprises 14 residues.

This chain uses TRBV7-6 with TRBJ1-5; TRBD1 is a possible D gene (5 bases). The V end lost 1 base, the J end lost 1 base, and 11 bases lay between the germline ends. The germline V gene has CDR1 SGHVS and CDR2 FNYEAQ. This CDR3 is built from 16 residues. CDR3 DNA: TGTGCCAGCAGCTTAGGGGGGACGGGAAGCAATCAGCCCCAGCATTTT. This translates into CASSLGGTGSNQPQHF. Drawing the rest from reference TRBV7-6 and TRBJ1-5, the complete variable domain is GAGVSQSPRYKVTKRGQDVALRCDPISGHVSLYWYRQALGQGPEFLTYFNYEAQQDKSGLPNDRFSAERPEGSISTLTIQRTEQRDSAMYRCASSLGGTGSNQPQHFGDGTRLSIL.

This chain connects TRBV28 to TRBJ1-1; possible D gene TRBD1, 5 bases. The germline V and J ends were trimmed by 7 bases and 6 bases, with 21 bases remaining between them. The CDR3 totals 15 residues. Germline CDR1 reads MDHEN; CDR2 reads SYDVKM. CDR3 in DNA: TGTGCCAGCACCCGCTCGTGGGGCCTATGGGCTGAAGCTTTCTTT. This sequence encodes CASTRSWGLWAEAFF.

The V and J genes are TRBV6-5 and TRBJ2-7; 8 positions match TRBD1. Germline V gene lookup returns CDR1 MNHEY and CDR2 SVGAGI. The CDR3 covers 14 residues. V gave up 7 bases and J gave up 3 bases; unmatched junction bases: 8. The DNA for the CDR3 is TGTGCCAGCAATCCGGGACAGGCCATCTACGAGCAGTACTTC. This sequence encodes CASNPGQAIYEQYF.

CDR3 DNA: TGTGCCAGCAGACCGGGACAGGGCAATCAGCCCCAGCATTTT. Translating it yields CASRPGQGNQPQHF. The chain employs TRBV28 and TRBJ1-5; 8 bases line up with TRBD1. Germline V gene sequence: CDR1 MDHEN, CDR2 SYDVKM. This CDR3 has 14 amino acids. With V trimmed by 6 bases and J by 2 bases, 3 bases remained unmatched.

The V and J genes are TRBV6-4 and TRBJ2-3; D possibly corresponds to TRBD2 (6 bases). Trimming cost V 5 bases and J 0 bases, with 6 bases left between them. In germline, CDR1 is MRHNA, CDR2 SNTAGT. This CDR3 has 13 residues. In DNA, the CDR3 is TGTGCCAGCAGTAGCGGGAGCACAGATACGCAGTATTTT. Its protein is CASSSGSTDTQYF.

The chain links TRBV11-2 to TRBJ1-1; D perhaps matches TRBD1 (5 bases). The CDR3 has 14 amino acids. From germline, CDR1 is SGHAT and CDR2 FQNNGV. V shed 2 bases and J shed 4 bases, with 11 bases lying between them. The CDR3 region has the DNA TGTGCCAGCAGCTTATCGACGGGGGGCACTGAAGCTTTCTTT. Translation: CASSLSTGGTEAFF.

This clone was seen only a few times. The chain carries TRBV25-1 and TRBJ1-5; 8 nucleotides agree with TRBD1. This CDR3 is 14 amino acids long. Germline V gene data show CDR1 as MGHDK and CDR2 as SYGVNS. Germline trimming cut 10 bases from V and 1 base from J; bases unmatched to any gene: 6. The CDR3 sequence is CATTGQGSNQPQHF. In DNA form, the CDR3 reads TGTGCCACCACAGGACAGGGCAGCAATCAGCCCCAGCATTTT.